The 2 T cell receptor beta chains below all came from one sample that was sequenced in a study of blood T cell repertoires in COVID-19 (TCRdb year 2020). Libraries were built with the immunoSEQ multiplex PCR assay. This is the immuneACCESS table as TCRdb keeps it, with only in-frame sequences that have V and J called. A part of the clones is gone; compared with another copy, unresolved V genes explain less than half, and the rest is unexplained. This sample lists roughly 150,000 clones; more than 75% were detected once. The ten largest make up around 5% of the sample. The sequencing sample was made of peripheral blood. The receptor set was obtained from a young man with COVID-19, enrolled during active disease.

V gene TRBV6-5 combines with J gene TRBJ1-2, with a tentative D call TRBD1 (6 bases). The V and J ends lost 5 bases and 6 bases respectively, with 10 bases between them. The CDR3 is made up of 12 amino acids. CDR1 is MNHEY and CDR2 is SVGAGI in the germline V gene. The CDR3 DNA sequence: TGTGCCAGCAGTAACAGGGTACATGGCTACACCTTC. Encoded protein: CASSNRVHGYTF.

This clone appeared once. The chain links TRBV9 to TRBJ2-5; tentatively, D is TRBD1 (7 bases). The CDR3 covers 17 residues. V shed 3 bases and J shed 5 bases, with 23 bases lying between them. Per germline, CDR1 SGDLS and CDR2 YYNGEE. The CDR3 DNA reads TGTGCCAGCAGCGCGAACCGTCCGGCAGGGGGGAAGGAGACCCAGTACTTC. It specifies CASSANRPAGGKETQYF.